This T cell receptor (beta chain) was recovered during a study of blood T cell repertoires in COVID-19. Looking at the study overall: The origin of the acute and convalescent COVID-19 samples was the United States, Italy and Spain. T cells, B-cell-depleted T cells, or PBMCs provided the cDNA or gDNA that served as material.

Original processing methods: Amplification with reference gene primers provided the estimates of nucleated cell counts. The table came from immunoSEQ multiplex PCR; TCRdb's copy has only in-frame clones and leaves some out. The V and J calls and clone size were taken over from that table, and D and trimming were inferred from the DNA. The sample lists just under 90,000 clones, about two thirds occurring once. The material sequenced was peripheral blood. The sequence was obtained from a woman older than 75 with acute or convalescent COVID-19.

CDR3 amino acids: CASSPQGADTQYF. In DNA, the CDR3 is TGTGCCAGCAGTCCTCAGGGGGCAGATACGCAGTATTTT. The chain uses TRBV27 and TRBJ2-3; 7 bases are a match to TRBD1. With V trimmed by 5 bases and J by 4 bases, 3 bases remained unmatched. Germline CDR1 reads MNHEY; CDR2 reads SMNVEV (reference sequence). This CDR3 region has 13 residues.